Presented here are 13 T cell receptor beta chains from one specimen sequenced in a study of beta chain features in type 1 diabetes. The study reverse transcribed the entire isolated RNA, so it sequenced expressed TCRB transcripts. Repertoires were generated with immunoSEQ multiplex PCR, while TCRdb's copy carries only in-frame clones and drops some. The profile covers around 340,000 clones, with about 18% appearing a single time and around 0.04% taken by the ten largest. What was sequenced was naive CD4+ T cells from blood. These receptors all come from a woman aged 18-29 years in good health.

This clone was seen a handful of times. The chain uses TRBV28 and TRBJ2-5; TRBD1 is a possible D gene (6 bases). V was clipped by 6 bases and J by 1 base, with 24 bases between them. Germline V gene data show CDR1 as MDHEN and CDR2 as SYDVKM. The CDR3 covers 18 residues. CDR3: CASSADYRVVRSQETQYF. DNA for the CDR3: TGTGCCAGCAGCGCCGATTACAGGGTTGTAAGGAGCCAAGAGACCCAGTACTTC.

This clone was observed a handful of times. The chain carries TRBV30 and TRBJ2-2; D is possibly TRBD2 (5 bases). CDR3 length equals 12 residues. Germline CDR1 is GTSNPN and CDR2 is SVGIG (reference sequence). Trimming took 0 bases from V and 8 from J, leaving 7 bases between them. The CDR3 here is CAWSVLGGELFF. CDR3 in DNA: TGTGCCTGGAGTGTACTAGGGGGGGAGCTGTTTTTT.

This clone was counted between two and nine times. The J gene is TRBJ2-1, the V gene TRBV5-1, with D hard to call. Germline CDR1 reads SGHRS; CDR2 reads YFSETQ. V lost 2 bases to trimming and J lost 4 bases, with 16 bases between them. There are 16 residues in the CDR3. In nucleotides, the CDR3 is TGCGCCAGCAGCTTAGATTCGGGTGCTAGTTACAATGAGCAGTTCTTC. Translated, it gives CASSLDSGASYNEQFF. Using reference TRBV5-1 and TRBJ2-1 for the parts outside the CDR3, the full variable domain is KAGVTQTPRYLIKTRGQQVTLSCSPISGHRSVSWYQQTPGQGLQFLFEYFSETQRNKGNFPGRFSGRQFSNSRSEMNVSTLELGDSALYLCASSLDSGASYNEQFFGPGTRLTVL.

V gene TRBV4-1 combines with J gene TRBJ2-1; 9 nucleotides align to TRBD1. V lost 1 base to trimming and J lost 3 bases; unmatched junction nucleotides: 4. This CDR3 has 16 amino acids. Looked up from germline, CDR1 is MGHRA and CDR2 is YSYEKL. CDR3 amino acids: CASSQAGQGIYNEQFF. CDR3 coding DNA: TGCGCCAGCAGCCAAGCCGGACAGGGGATCTACAATGAGCAGTTCTTC.

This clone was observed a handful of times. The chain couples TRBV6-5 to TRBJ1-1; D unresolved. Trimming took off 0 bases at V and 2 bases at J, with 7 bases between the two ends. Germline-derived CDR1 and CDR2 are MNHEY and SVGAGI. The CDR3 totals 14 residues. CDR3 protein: CASSYSDTNTEAFF. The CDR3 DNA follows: TGTGCCAGCAGTTACTCAGACACCAACACTGAAGCTTTCTTT.

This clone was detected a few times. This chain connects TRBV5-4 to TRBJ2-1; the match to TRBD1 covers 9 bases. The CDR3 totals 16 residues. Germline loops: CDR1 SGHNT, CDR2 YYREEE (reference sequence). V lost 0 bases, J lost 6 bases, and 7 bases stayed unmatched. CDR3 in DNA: TGTGCCAGCAGCTTGGGGGTGGGGACAGGGTCCAATGAGCAGTTCTTC. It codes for CASSLGVGTGSNEQFF. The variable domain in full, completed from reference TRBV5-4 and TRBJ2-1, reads ETGVTQSPTHLIKTRGQQVTLRCSSQSGHNTVSWYQQALGQGPQFIFQYYREEENGRGNFPPRFSGLQFPNYSSELNVNALELDDSALYLCASSLGVGTGSNEQFFGPGTRLTVL.

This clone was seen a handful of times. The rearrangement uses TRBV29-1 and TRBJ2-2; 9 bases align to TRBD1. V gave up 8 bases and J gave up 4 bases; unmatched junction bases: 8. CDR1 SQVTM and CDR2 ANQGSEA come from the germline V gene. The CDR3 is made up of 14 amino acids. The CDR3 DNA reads TGCAGCAAGTCCCGGGACAGGGCCACCGGGGAGCTGTTTTTT. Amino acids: CSKSRDRATGELFF.

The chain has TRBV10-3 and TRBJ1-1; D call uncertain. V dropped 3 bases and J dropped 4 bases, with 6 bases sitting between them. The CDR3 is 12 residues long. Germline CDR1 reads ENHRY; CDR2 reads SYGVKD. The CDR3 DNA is TGTGCCATCAGTGATCAATCCACTGAAGCTTTCTTT. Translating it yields CAISDQSTEAFF.

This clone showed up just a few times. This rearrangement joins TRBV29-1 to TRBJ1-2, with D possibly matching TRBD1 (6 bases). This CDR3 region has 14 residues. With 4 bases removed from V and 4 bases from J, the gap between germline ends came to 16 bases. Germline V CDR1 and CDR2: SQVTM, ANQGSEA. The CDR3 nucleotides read TGCAGCGTTGGTGGTACAGGGCAGGGCTATGGCTACACCTTC. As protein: CSVGGTGQGYGYTF.

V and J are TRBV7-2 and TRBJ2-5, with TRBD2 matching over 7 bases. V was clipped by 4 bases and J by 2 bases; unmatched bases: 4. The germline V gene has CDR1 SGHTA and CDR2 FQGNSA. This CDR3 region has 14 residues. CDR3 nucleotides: TGTGCCAGCAGCTCCTTTAGCGGGCAAGAGACCCAGTACTTC. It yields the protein CASSSFSGQETQYF.

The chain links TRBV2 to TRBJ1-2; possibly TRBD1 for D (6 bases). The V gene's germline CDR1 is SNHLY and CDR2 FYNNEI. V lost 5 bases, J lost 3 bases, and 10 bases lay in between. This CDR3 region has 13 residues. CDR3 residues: CASSQGIDYGYTF. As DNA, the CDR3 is TGTGCCAGCAGTCAGGGGATAGACTATGGCTACACCTTC. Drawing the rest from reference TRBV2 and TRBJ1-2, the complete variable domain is EPEVTQTPSHQVTQMGQEVILRCVPISNHLYFYWYRQILGQKVEFLVSFYNNEISEKSEIFDDQFSVERPDGSNFTLKIRSTKLEDSAMYFCASSQGIDYGYTFGSGTRLTVV.

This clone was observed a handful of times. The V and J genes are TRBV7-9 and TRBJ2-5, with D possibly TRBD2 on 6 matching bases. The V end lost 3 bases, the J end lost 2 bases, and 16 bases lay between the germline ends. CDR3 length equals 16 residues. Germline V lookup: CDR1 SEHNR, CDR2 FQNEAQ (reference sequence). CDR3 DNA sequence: TGTGCCAGCAGCTTCTCTATCGGGAGCGGTCAAGAGACCCAGTACTTC. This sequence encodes CASSFSIGSGQETQYF.

The DNA of the CDR3 is TGCAGCGTCTCGGGAGAATCCGGAAACACCATATATTTT. As protein: CSVSGESGNTIYF. V gene TRBV29-1 combines with J gene TRBJ1-3; D not resolved. CDR3 length: 13 residues. Germline V gene lookup returns CDR1 SQVTM and CDR2 ANQGSEA. V was trimmed by 6 bases and J by 4 bases, leaving 13 bases between them. The variable domain in full, completed from reference TRBV29-1 and TRBJ1-3, reads SAVISQKPSRDICQRGTSLTIQCQVDSQVTMMFWYRQQPGQSLTLIATANQGSEATYESGFVIDKFPISRPNLTFSTLTVSNMSPEDSSIYLCSVSGESGNTIYFGEGSWLTVV.